These 2 T cell receptor beta chains originate from one sample sequenced in a study of response to subunit inactivated influenza vaccine. TCRdb passed the RT-PCR reads through MiXCR, listing each CDR3 protein once. The repertoire has a few hundred thousand distinct CDR3 sequences, 14% of them found once; the top ten carry over 8.5%. The sequencing used PBMCs from blood, collected 12 days after vaccination. The source of these receptors is a man aged 50 to 60 who received an inactivated influenza vaccine.

This clonotype was recorded a few times. The J gene is TRBJ2-3, the V gene TRBV4-3; D may correspond to TRBD1 or TRBD2 (6 bases each). The length of the CDR3 is 16 residues. The ends were cut back, 4 bases at V and 1 base at J, with 15 bases in the middle. CDR1 is LGHNA, CDR2 YSLEER, per germline. CDR3 nucleotides: TGCGCCAGCAGCCCAAGGGGGGCAGTGGGCACAGATACGCAGTATTTT. Translation gives CASSPRGAVGTDTQYF.

In its sample, this clonotype was seen a few times. The chain is built from TRBV6-1 and TRBJ2-1; D not certain. CDR1 and CDR2 from the germline V gene are MNHNS and SASEGT. The CDR3 is 10 amino acids. Trimming cost V 5 bases and J 8 bases, with 4 bases left between them. The CDR3, as DNA: TGTGCCAGCAGTTCCTATGAGCAGTTCTTC. It yields the protein CASSSYEQFF.